These 24 T cell receptor beta chains were all obtained from the same sample, sequenced in a study of blood T cell repertoires in COVID-19. The method was immunoSEQ multiplex PCR; TCRdb's version includes in-frame clones alone and lacks a portion of them. The sample has around 220,000 clones; around four fifths are singletons. Sequencing input: peripheral blood. These receptors were collected from a woman in her 40s with active or convalescent COVID-19.

The chain has TRBV12-3 or TRBV12-4 and TRBJ1-3, with no clear D. V lost 5 bases and J lost 4, with 6 bases in between. The CDR3 is 12 residues long. In DNA, the CDR3 is TGTGCCAGCAGTGAACAGGGAAACACCATATATTTT. This translates into CASSEQGNTIYF.

This chain uses TRBV19 with TRBJ2-7; D uncertain. The CDR3 is 14 residues long. V was shortened by 3 bases and J by 4 bases, with 13 bases between the two germline ends. Germline V lookup: CDR1 LNHDA, CDR2 SQIVND (reference sequence). CDR3 bases: TGTGCCAGTAGTATCCAGACACCCCAATACGAGCAGTACTTC. Its protein product is CASSIQTPQYEQYF.

This chain links TRBV4-1 with TRBJ1-3; D not certain. The CDR3 runs 15 residues. CDR1 is MGHRA and CDR2 is YSYEKL in the germline V gene. V dropped 1 base and J dropped 4 bases, with 11 bases sitting between them. In DNA form, the CDR3 reads TGCGCCAGCAGCCAAGGGTCGAGGATCGGAAACACCATATATTTT. It yields the protein CASSQGSRIGNTIYF.

The chain recombines TRBV3-1 (or the pseudogene TRBV3-2) with TRBJ2-5, with 8 bases that match TRBD1. The CDR3 is made up of 15 amino acids. Germline CDR1 reads LGHDT; CDR2 reads YNNKEL (reference sequence). V was clipped by 1 base and J by 5 bases; unmatched bases: 6. CDR3: CASSQAGTGGETQYF. Here the CDR3 DNA reads TGTGCCAGCAGCCAAGCCGGGACAGGAGGGGAGACCCAGTACTTC.

This clone was found many times. The gene calls are TRBV7-3 and TRBJ2-2, with 10 bases matching TRBD2. After removal of 5 bases from V and 0 bases from J, the junction contained 3 bases not matched to a gene. Looked up from germline, CDR1 is SGHTA and CDR2 is FQGTGA. The CDR3 has 16 amino acids. CDR3 in amino acids: CASSQTSGANTGELFF. CDR3 sequence (DNA): TGTGCCAGCAGCCAAACTAGCGGGGCGAACACCGGGGAGCTGTTTTTT.

The V gene is TRBV27, the J gene TRBJ1-5; weak D call: TRBD1 (5 bases). V lost 5 bases and J 1 base, leaving 15 bases between the germline ends. The germline CDR1 and CDR2 sequences are MNHEY and SMNVEV (reference sequence). CDR3 length: 16 residues. In DNA form, the CDR3 reads TGTGCCAGCAGTATGGAGGGGCTCAGGAGCAATCAGCCCCAGCATTTT. As protein: CASSMEGLRSNQPQHF.

The V gene is TRBV6-6, the J gene TRBJ1-3; D is undetermined. Germline values: CDR1 MNHNY, CDR2 SVGAGI (reference sequence). Trimming removed 0 bases from V and 2 bases from J, with 8 bases in between. The CDR3 is made up of 15 amino acids. The CDR3 is CASSYSTDPGNTIYF. In DNA form, the CDR3 reads TGTGCCAGCAGTTACTCTACAGATCCTGGAAACACCATATATTTT.

This clone was seen just once. V and J are TRBV28 and TRBJ1-6; D is unclear. Germline values: CDR1 MDHEN, CDR2 SYDVKM. Trimming removed 8 bases from V and 0 bases from J, with 8 bases in between. The CDR3 spans 14 residues. The CDR3 coding sequence is TGTGCCAGCGTCTCGGGCTCCTATAATTCACCCCTCCACTTT. Its protein product is CASVSGSYNSPLHF. Variable domain in full (rest from reference TRBV28 and TRBJ1-6): DVKVTQSSRYLVKRTGEKVFLECVQDMDHENMFWYRQDPGLGLRLIYFSYDVKMKEKGDIPEGYSVSREKKERFSLILESASTNQTSMYLCASVSGSYNSPLHFGNGTRLTVT.

J is TRBJ1-1 and V is TRBV28; TRBD1 matches 8 bases. The CDR3 has 15 amino acids. The V gene end was trimmed by 6 bases and the J gene end by 11 bases; junction bases not matched to a gene: 17. Per the germline V gene, CDR1 is MDHEN and CDR2 is SYDVKM. The CDR3 DNA reads TGTGCCAGCAGCCCCCCTTCAGGGGGCCACCTAGGGGCTTTCTTT. Translation: CASSPPSGGHLGAFF.

This clone occurred once. The rearrangement joins TRBV12-5 to TRBJ1-3; tentative D call: TRBD1 (5 bases). Germline V gene lookup returns CDR1 LGHNT and CDR2 FRNRAP. The CDR3 totals 14 residues. V lost 8 bases to trimming and J lost 4 bases, with 15 bases between them. CDR3 sequence (DNA): TGTGCTAGTTCCCCTAGTGGGGGGGGAAACACCATATATTTT. Translation gives CASSPSGGGNTIYF.

V and J are TRBV4-1 and TRBJ1-3; D is perhaps TRBD1 (5 bases). CDR3 length equals 15 residues. V was clipped by 1 base and J by 4 bases, with 11 bases between them. Germline V gene sequence: CDR1 MGHRA, CDR2 YSYEKL. CDR3 bases: TGCGCCAGCAGCCAAGTAGGATCAGGGGGAAACACCATATATTTT. Protein product: CASSQVGSGGNTIYF.

The V and J genes are TRBV2 and TRBJ2-1; TRBD2 aligns across 9 bases. This CDR3 comprises 17 residues. Trimming took 4 bases from V and 1 from J; bases not matched to a gene: 8. CDR1 SNHLY and CDR2 FYNNEI come from the germline V gene. CDR3 region: CASSVSRLAASYNEQFF. CDR3 in DNA: TGTGCCAGCAGTGTGTCGAGACTAGCGGCGTCCTACAATGAGCAGTTCTTC.

This sequence joins TRBV18 and TRBJ2-5; no reliable D call. CDR1 is KGHSH, CDR2 LQKENI, per germline. V was trimmed by 6 bases and J by 0 bases, leaving 8 bases between them. The CDR3 spans 13 residues. The CDR3 here is CASSLSYQETQYF. CDR3 nucleotides: TGTGCCAGCTCCCTATCGTACCAAGAGACCCAGTACTTC.

The chain links TRBV6-5 to TRBJ2-5, with D maybe TRBD2 (6 bases). CDR3 size: 16 residues. The V and J ends lost 4 bases and 0 bases respectively, with 15 bases between them. CDR1 is MNHEY, CDR2 SVGAGI, per germline. The CDR3 reads CASSSGLGLYQETQYF. CDR3 DNA: TGTGCCAGCAGTTCTGGACTGGGACTGTACCAAGAGACCCAGTACTTC.

The chain combines TRBV27 with TRBJ1-5; maybe TRBD1 (5 bases). This CDR3 has 14 residues. From germline, CDR1 is MNHEY and CDR2 SMNVEV (reference sequence). V lost 6 bases and J lost 8, with 17 bases in between. Written as DNA, the CDR3 is TGTGCCAGCAGATTTATGGGGGGAGGGGAGCCCCAGCATTTT. Amino acids: CASRFMGGGEPQHF.

J is TRBJ2-1 and V is TRBV2, with a possible D match to TRBD2 (6 bases). V dropped 6 bases and J dropped 6 bases, with 9 bases sitting between them. The length of the CDR3 is 12 residues. Germline V gene data show CDR1 as SNHLY and CDR2 as FYNNEI. CDR3 sequence: CASRGLPNEQFF. As DNA, the CDR3 is TGTGCCAGCAGGGGACTGCCCAATGAGCAGTTCTTC.

This rearrangement joins TRBV7-3 to TRBJ1-1; D gene uncertain. The CDR3 length is 13 residues. V was trimmed by 1 base and J by 8 bases, leaving 11 bases between them. Germline CDR1 and CDR2: SGHTA and FQGTGA. CDR3 sequence reads: CASSLNRQVEAFF. CDR3 DNA: TGTGCCAGCAGCTTAAATAGGCAGGTAGAAGCTTTCTTT.

The sample holds a few counts of this clone. The V call is TRBV19, the J call TRBJ1-1; 7 positions agree with TRBD1. V trimming: 4 bases; J trimming: 11 bases; junction bases outside the gene matches: 4. The CDR3 loop spans 11 amino acids. The V gene's germline CDR1 is LNHDA and CDR2 SQIVND (reference sequence). CDR3 bases: TGTGCCAGTAGTAGGGACAGAGGGGCTTTCTTT. Encoded protein: CASSRDRGAFF.

This sequence joins TRBV3-1 (or the pseudogene TRBV3-2) and TRBJ2-3; TRBD1 is a possible D gene (5 bases). The CDR3 loop spans 15 amino acids. Germline V gene data show CDR1 as LGHDT and CDR2 as YNNKEL (reference sequence). Trimming stripped 0 bases from V and 8 bases from J, with 15 bases between. CDR3 amino acids: CASSQDSTGSGTQYF. CDR3 bases: TGTGCCAGCAGCCAAGATTCCACAGGTTCTGGTACGCAGTATTTT.

The CDR3 reads CASSQVGTGNEKLFF. For the CDR3, the DNA is TGCGCCAGCAGCCAAGTAGGGACAGGTAATGAAAAACTGTTTTTT. The rearrangement uses TRBV4-1 and TRBJ1-4; TRBD1 aligns across 8 bases. Unmatched junction bases numbered 2, after V lost 1 base and J lost 4 bases. The CDR3 sequence is 15 residues long. Germline V gene sequence: CDR1 MGHRA, CDR2 YSYEKL.

The rearrangement uses TRBV11-2 and TRBJ2-1, with no clear D. Germline loops: CDR1 SGHAT, CDR2 FQNNGV. V was pared by 5 bases and J by 5 bases, with 7 bases between. The CDR3 is 12 amino acids. Here the CDR3 reads CASSQLDNEQFF. The CDR3 DNA reads TGTGCCAGCAGCCAACTCGACAATGAGCAGTTCTTC.

The genes are TRBV6-2 or TRBV6-3 and TRBJ2-7; TRBD2 is a possible D gene (5 bases). Germline V gives CDR1 MNHEY, CDR2 SVGEGT. Trimming removed 2 bases at V and 9 bases at J, with 17 bases between. CDR3 length: 14 amino acids. The CDR3 region is CASSYTQEVRGQYV. The DNA for the CDR3 is TGTGCCAGCAGTTACACGCAGGAGGTACGGGGGCAGTACGTC.

The V call is TRBV10-1, the J call TRBJ2-1; 8 bases align to TRBD2. Germline V gene lookup returns CDR1 WNHNN and CDR2 SYGVQD (reference sequence). The junction had 9 bases not matched to a gene; V was cut back by 2 bases and J by 15 bases. The CDR3 covers 13 residues. The DNA of the CDR3 is TGCGCCAGCAGTGAGGGAGCGGGGGCCCGGGGGTTCTTC. Protein product: CASSEGAGARGFF.

The chain's CDR3 is CASSPIPGTLKNIQYF. Here the CDR3 DNA reads TGTGCCAGCTCACCCATTCCTGGGACACTTAAAAACATTCAGTACTTC. This sequence joins TRBV18 and TRBJ2-4; weak D call: TRBD1 (6 bases). CDR1 and CDR2 (germline): KGHSH, LQKENI. This CDR3 region has 16 residues. Trimming pared 3 bases from V and 4 bases from J, leaving 16 bases between.